The 27 T cell receptor beta chains in this list originate from one sample, sequenced in a study of siplizumab effects on memory and regulatory T cells. Here immunoSEQ multiplex PCR was the method, and the copy in TCRdb shows in-frame clones only, minus some. The table lists approximately 110,000 clones, approximately 90% of them singletons. The sample consisted of Tregs sorted from blood. The receptors derive from a human donor in good health.

This rearrangement joins TRBV5-1 to TRBJ2-2; 15 bases fit TRBD2. The V segment lost 2 bases and the J segment 0 bases; nucleotides outside the gene matches: 5. The germline gives CDR1 SGHRS, CDR2 YFSETQ. The CDR3 loop spans 19 amino acids. For the CDR3, the DNA is TGCGCCAGCAGCTTCGGGACTAGCGGGAGGTACGCGAACACCGGGGAGCTGTTTTTT. This sequence encodes CASSFGTSGRYANTGELFF.

The chain links TRBV7-9 to TRBJ2-7, with TRBD1 matching over 9 bases. V shed 1 base, J shed 2 bases, and the junction held 6 bases outside the gene matches. CDR1 is SEHNR and CDR2 is FQNEAQ in the germline V gene (reference sequence). The CDR3 totals 16 residues. DNA for the CDR3: TGTGCCAGCAGCTTAGGATGGAGACAGGGGGCCTACGAGCAGTACTTC. Translation: CASSLGWRQGAYEQYF.

The genes are TRBV6-5 and TRBJ1-1; 7 bases fit TRBD1. The CDR3 is 14 amino acids. In germline, CDR1 is MNHEY, CDR2 SVGAGI. The ends lost 6 bases at V and 4 bases at J; junction bases unmatched: 8. CDR3 sequence reads: CASSRREGATEAFF. In nucleotides, the CDR3 is TGTGCCAGCAGCAGGAGGGAGGGGGCCACTGAAGCTTTCTTT.

In nucleotides, the CDR3 is TGTGCCAGCAGCGTAGATGGACTAGCGGGAGTCGAGCAGTACTTC. Translation gives CASSVDGLAGVEQYF. The chain recombines TRBV9 with TRBJ2-7, with 13 bases identical to TRBD2. The germline gives CDR1 SGDLS, CDR2 YYNGEE. The trim removed 0 bases at V and 6 bases at J, leaving 3 bases unmatched. This CDR3 contains 15 residues.

CDR3 amino acids: CSVWGGYGYTF. CDR3 in DNA: TGCAGCGTATGGGGGGGCTATGGCTACACCTTC. V usage is TRBV29-1 and J usage is TRBJ1-2; possible D gene TRBD1, 5 bases. CDR3 size: 11 residues. Germline V gene data show CDR1 as SQVTM and CDR2 as ANQGSEA. V was trimmed by 6 bases and J by 4 bases, leaving 9 bases between them.

The rearrangement joins TRBV7-9 to TRBJ2-5; a weak D match, TRBD2 (6 bases). The DNA end favors TRBJ2-7, so the J call may be wrong. The germline V gene encodes CDR1 SEHNR and CDR2 FQNEAQ (reference sequence). The length of the CDR3 is 15 residues. DNA of the CDR3: TGTGCCAGCAGCTTAGCCGGAGGGGTGACCTACGAGCAGTACTTC. Its translation is CASSLAGGVTYEQYF.

The J gene is TRBJ2-5, the V gene TRBV29-1, with 11 positions matching TRBD2. Germline assignment: CDR1 SQVTM and CDR2 ANQGSEA. With 2 bases clipped from V and 1 base from J, the junction kept 0 bases outside the gene matches. The CDR3 is made up of 14 amino acids. CDR3 in amino acids: CSVELAGGQETQYF. The CDR3 DNA is TGCAGCGTTGAACTAGCGGGAGGCCAAGAGACCCAGTACTTC.

The V and J genes are TRBV6-1 and TRBJ1-2; the match to TRBD1 covers 7 bases. From germline, CDR1 is MNHNS and CDR2 SASEGT. Losses at the gene ends were 7 bases for V and 7 bases for J; bases not matched to a gene: 9. This CDR3 is 13 amino acids long. CDR3 in amino acids: CASTQTGVGGYTF. The CDR3 region has the DNA TGTGCCAGCACCCAAACAGGGGTGGGTGGCTACACCTTC.

This clone was seen once. The chain joins TRBV7-2 to TRBJ2-7; D is unclear. Germline V gene data show CDR1 as SGHTA and CDR2 as FQGNSA. The CDR3 is made up of 15 amino acids. V shed 5 bases and J shed 2 bases, with 16 bases lying between them. The chain's CDR3 is CASSAPRGLTYEQYF. The CDR3 nucleotides are TGTGCCAGCAGCGCCCCCCGTGGCCTCACCTACGAGCAGTACTTC.

The gene calls are TRBV9 and TRBJ2-2, with D unresolved. This CDR3 region has 13 residues. The V and J ends lost 0 bases and 7 bases respectively, with 7 bases between them. Germline V gene sequence: CDR1 SGDLS, CDR2 YYNGEE. CDR3 DNA sequence: TGTGCCAGCAGCGTAGATAGCTTCGGGGAGCTGTTTTTT. Amino acids: CASSVDSFGELFF.

V gene TRBV5-1 combines with J gene TRBJ2-1; 7 bases are a match to TRBD2. Germline CDR1 SGHRS, CDR2 YFSETQ. J was trimmed by 6 bases and V by 0 bases; bases with no gene match: 9. CDR3 size: 16 residues. The CDR3: CASSLARLVAGNEQFF. CDR3 DNA sequence: TGCGCCAGCAGCTTGGCCAGGTTAGTAGCGGGCAATGAGCAGTTCTTC.

This chain connects TRBV19 to TRBJ2-7; 8 bases are a match to TRBD1. The CDR3 is 14 residues long. The germline V gene encodes CDR1 LNHDA and CDR2 SQIVND (reference sequence). V shed 2 bases and J 7 bases; nucleotides not matched to a gene: 7. In nucleotides, the CDR3 is TGTGCCAGTAGTATAAGGCAGGGGGCAGTTGAGCAGTACTTC. Encoded protein: CASSIRQGAVEQYF. The whole variable domain, filled in from reference TRBV19 and TRBJ2-7, reads DGGITQSPKYLFRKEGQNVTLSCEQNLNHDAMYWYRQDPGQGLRLIYYSQIVNDFQKGDIAEGYSVSREKKESFPLTVTSAQKNPTAFYLCASSIRQGAVEQYFGPGTRLTVT.

This chain uses TRBV5-4 with TRBJ2-5; unclear D gene. The V gene's germline CDR1 is SGHNT and CDR2 YYREEE (reference sequence). The germline V and J ends were trimmed by 2 bases and 2 bases, with 13 bases remaining between them. The CDR3 is 15 amino acids. CDR3 amino acids: CASSFMVAPQETQYF. CDR3 DNA sequence: TGTGCCAGCAGCTTCATGGTGGCTCCTCAAGAGACCCAGTACTTC.

The rearrangement uses TRBV10-3 and TRBJ1-3, with D perhaps matching TRBD1 (5 bases). CDR1 ENHRY and CDR2 SYGVKD come from the germline V gene. The CDR3 contains 15 residues. Trimming took off 5 bases at V and 2 bases at J, with 13 bases between the two ends. The CDR3 is CAISPTGKAGNTIYF. The CDR3 region has the DNA TGTGCCATCAGTCCCACAGGTAAAGCTGGAAACACCATATATTTT.

The chain is built from TRBV27 and TRBJ2-2; 7 bases are shared with TRBD1. J gave up 6 bases and V 8 bases, and 12 bases lay outside the gene matches. The CDR3 loop spans 15 amino acids. Germline loops: CDR1 MNHEY, CDR2 SMNVEV (reference sequence). This CDR3 is CASFAYRGSAGELFF. Here the CDR3 DNA reads TGTGCCAGCTTTGCCTACAGGGGTTCCGCCGGGGAGCTGTTTTTT.

CDR3 amino acids: CASGTMEQYF. The CDR3 region has the DNA TGTGCCAGCGGTACTATGGAGCAGTACTTC. The gene calls are TRBV6-5 and TRBJ2-7, with D unclear. The CDR3 loop spans 10 amino acids. CDR1 and CDR2 (germline): MNHEY, SVGAGI. V shed 8 bases and J shed 7 bases, with 9 bases lying between them.

This sequence joins TRBV20-1 and TRBJ1-5; D is uncertain. CDR1 DFQATT and CDR2 SNEGSKA come from the germline V gene (reference sequence). V lost 5 bases, J lost 6 bases, and 5 bases lay in between. The CDR3 has 10 amino acids. Written as DNA, the CDR3 is TGCAGTGCTCAAATTCAGCCCCAGCATTTT. Residues: CSAQIQPQHF.

CDR3 residues: CASSLDEVGATYNEQFF. The CDR3, as DNA: TGTGCCAGCAGCTTAGACGAGGTCGGGGCCACCTACAATGAGCAGTTCTTC. The chain has TRBV11-3 and TRBJ2-1; perhaps D is TRBD1 or TRBD2 (5 bases each). Germline V gene sequence: CDR1 SGHNT, CDR2 YENEEA. The CDR3 is made up of 17 amino acids. Trimming took off 0 bases at V and 2 bases at J, with 14 bases between the two ends.

This clone was counted a single time. The V and J genes are TRBV5-1 and TRBJ2-1, with TRBD1 identical over 8 bases. J lost 7 bases, V lost 1 base, and 4 bases had no gene match. Germline CDR1 is SGHRS and CDR2 is YFSETQ. The CDR3 length is 14 residues. CDR3 protein: CASSLWTGNNEQFF. DNA of the CDR3: TGCGCCAGCAGCTTGTGGACAGGGAATAATGAGCAGTTCTTC.

This rearrangement joins TRBV7-9 to TRBJ1-2, with a weak D call TRBD1 (6 bases). The CDR3 runs 14 residues. Trimming stripped 4 bases from V and 4 bases from J, with 13 bases between. CDR1 SEHNR and CDR2 FQNEAQ come from the germline V gene (reference sequence). This CDR3 is CASSSPGASYGYTF. The CDR3 coding sequence is TGTGCCAGCAGCTCCCCAGGGGCTTCCTATGGCTACACCTTC.

The rearrangement uses TRBV4-2 and TRBJ1-1; 8 bases match TRBD1. V lost 1 base and J lost 0; bases outside the gene matches: 7. Germline assignment: CDR1 LGHNA and CDR2 YNFKEQ. The CDR3 covers 17 residues. The CDR3 reads CASSQGQGLRMNTEAFF. The CDR3 nucleotides are TGTGCCAGCAGCCAAGGACAGGGGTTGCGCATGAACACTGAAGCTTTCTTT.

V usage is TRBV5-1 and J usage is TRBJ1-4, with 9 positions matching TRBD1. The V gene's germline CDR1 is SGHRS and CDR2 YFSETQ. The ends lost 1 base at V and 3 bases at J; junction bases unmatched: 4. There are 16 residues in the CDR3. In nucleotides, the CDR3 is TGCGCCAGCAGCTTGCGGACAGGGGCCTCTAATGAAAAACTGTTTTTT. Its protein is CASSLRTGASNEKLFF.

V is TRBV7-9 and J is TRBJ2-1, with TRBD1 matching 9 bases. The CDR3 has 15 amino acids. V lost 11 bases, J lost 5 bases, and 13 bases stayed unmatched. The germline gives CDR1 SEHNR, CDR2 FQNEAQ (reference sequence). CDR3 residues: CAGRTGTGTNNEQFF. In DNA, the CDR3 is TGTGCCGGACGGACCGGGACAGGGACCAACAATGAGCAGTTCTTC.

The V and J genes are TRBV18 and TRBJ2-2; weak D call: TRBD2 (5 bases). The germline V and J ends were trimmed by 8 bases and 0 bases, with 25 bases remaining between them. CDR3 length: 19 residues. Germline V gene lookup returns CDR1 KGHSH and CDR2 LQKENI. The CDR3 is CASLIPRRVFNSNTGELFF. The CDR3 coding sequence is TGTGCCAGCCTCATTCCCAGGCGGGTCTTTAACTCGAACACCGGGGAGCTGTTTTTT.

This clone was seen just once. The J gene is TRBJ1-4, the V gene TRBV5-1, with D maybe TRBD1 (6 bases). V was trimmed by 5 bases and J by 7 bases, leaving 12 bases between them. Germline V gene lookup returns CDR1 SGHRS and CDR2 YFSETQ. CDR3 length: 13 residues. The DNA for the CDR3 is TGCGCCAGCAGAGTGGGGGGCAGTGAAAAACTGTTTTTT. The encoded protein is CASRVGGSEKLFF. Supplemented by reference TRBV5-1 and TRBJ1-4, the full variable domain reads KAGVTQTPRYLIKTRGQQVTLSCSPISGHRSVSWYQQTPGQGLQFLFEYFSETQRNKGNFPGRFSGRQFSNSRSEMNVSTLELGDSALYLCASRVGGSEKLFFGSGTQLSVL.

The genes are TRBV5-4 and TRBJ2-3; perhaps TRBD2 as D (6 bases). Trimming shortened V by 2 bases and J by 5 bases, and 15 bases separated the two germline ends. CDR3 size: 15 residues. The germline V gene has CDR1 SGHNT and CDR2 YYREEE (reference sequence). CDR3 in DNA: TGTGCCAGCAGCTTTGGAGGGGCTCTTAAAGATACGCAGTATTTT. Protein product: CASSFGGALKDTQYF. Complete variable domain (other parts from reference TRBV5-4 and TRBJ2-3): ETGVTQSPTHLIKTRGQQVTLRCSSQSGHNTVSWYQQALGQGPQFIFQYYREEENGRGNFPPRFSGLQFPNYSSELNVNALELDDSALYLCASSFGGALKDTQYFGPGTRLTVL.

The chain carries TRBV6-5 and TRBJ1-1; the D is unclear. Germline CDR1 and CDR2: MNHEY and SVGAGI. The CDR3 runs 11 residues. Trimming pared 8 bases from V and 1 base from J, leaving 5 bases between. As DNA, the CDR3 is TGTGCCAGCGTCAGGAACACTGAAGCTTTCTTT. It encodes CASVRNTEAFF.